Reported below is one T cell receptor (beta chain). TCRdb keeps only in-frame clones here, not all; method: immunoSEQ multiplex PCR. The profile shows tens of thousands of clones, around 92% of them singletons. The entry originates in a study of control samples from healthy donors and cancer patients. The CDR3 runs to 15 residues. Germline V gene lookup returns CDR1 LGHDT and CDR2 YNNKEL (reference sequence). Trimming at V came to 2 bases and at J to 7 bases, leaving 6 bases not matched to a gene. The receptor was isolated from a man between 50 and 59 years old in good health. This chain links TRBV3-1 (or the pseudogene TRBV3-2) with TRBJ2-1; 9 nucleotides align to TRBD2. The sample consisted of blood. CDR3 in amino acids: CASSQPSGGKNEQFF. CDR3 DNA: TGTGCCAGCAGCCAACCCAGCGGGGGGAAGAATGAGCAGTTCTTC.